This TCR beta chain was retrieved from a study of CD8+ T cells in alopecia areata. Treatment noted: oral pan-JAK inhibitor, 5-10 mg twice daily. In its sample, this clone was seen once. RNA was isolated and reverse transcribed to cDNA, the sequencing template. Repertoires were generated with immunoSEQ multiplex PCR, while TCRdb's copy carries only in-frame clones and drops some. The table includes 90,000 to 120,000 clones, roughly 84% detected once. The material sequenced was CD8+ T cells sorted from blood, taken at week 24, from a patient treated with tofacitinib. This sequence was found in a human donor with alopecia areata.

CDR3 amino acids: CASSLVSGGANNEQFF. The CDR3 DNA is TGTGCCAGCAGCTTAGTGAGTGGGGGGGCCAACAATGAGCAGTTCTTC. The chain carries TRBV7-6 and TRBJ2-1; D is possibly TRBD2 (7 bases). The CDR3 loop spans 16 amino acids. Germline CDR1 reads SGHVS; CDR2 reads FNYEAQ. The V and J ends lost 1 base and 5 bases respectively, with 15 bases between them.